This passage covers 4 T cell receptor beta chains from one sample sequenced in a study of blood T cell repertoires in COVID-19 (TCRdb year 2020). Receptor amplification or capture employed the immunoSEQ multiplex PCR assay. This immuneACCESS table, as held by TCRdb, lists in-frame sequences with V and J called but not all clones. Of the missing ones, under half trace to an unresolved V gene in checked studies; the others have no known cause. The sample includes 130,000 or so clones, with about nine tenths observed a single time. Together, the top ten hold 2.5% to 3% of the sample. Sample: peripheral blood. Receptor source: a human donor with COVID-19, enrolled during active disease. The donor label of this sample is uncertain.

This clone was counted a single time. Written as DNA, the CDR3 is TGTGCCAGCAGGGGAGAAACGAACACTGAAGCTTTCTTT. As protein: CASRGETNTEAFF. The gene calls are TRBV12-3 or TRBV12-4 and TRBJ1-1; D gene uncertain. Trimming pared 6 bases from V and 1 base from J, leaving 9 bases between. The CDR3 totals 13 residues.

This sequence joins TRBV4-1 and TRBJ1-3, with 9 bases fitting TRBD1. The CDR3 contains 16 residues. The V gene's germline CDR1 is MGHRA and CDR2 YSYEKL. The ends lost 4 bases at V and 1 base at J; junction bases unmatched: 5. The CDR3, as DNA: TGCGCCAGCAGCCGTCCGGGACAGGGATCTGGAAACACCATATATTTT. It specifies CASSRPGQGSGNTIYF.

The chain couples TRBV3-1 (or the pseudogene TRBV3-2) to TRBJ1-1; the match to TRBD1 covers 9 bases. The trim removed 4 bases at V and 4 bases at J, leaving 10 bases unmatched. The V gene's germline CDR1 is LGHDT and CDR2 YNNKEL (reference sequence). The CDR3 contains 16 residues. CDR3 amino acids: CASSRATGGSGTEAFF. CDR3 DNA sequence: TGTGCCAGCAGCCGCGCCACAGGGGGCTCGGGCACTGAAGCTTTCTTT.

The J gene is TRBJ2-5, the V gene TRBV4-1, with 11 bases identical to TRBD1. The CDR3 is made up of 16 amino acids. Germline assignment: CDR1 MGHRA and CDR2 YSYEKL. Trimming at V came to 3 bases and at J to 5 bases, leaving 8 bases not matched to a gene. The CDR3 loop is CASSHGGQGVGETQYF. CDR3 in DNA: TGCGCCAGCAGCCACGGGGGACAGGGGGTAGGGGAGACCCAGTACTTC.